One and the same sample provided the 24 T cell receptor beta chains below, sequenced in a study of blood T cell repertoires in COVID-19. Clones were read by immunoSEQ multiplex PCR, and TCRdb kept only the in-frame ones, dropping some. This table holds about 180,000 clones, around three quarters found once. What was sequenced was peripheral blood. These receptors were obtained from a man between 65 and 85 years old with active or convalescent COVID-19.

The gene calls are TRBV27 and TRBJ2-1, with 12 bases aligning to TRBD2. V lost 4 bases, J lost 0 bases, and 7 bases stayed unmatched. Germline CDR1 and CDR2: MNHEY and SMNVEV (reference sequence). The CDR3 contains 18 residues. The CDR3 DNA reads as TGTGCCAGCAGTTCCCCCCTAGCGGGAGGGAGCTCCTACAATGAGCAGTTCTTC. Residues: CASSSPLAGGSSYNEQFF.

The chain employs TRBV4-1 and TRBJ1-4; 7 bases line up with TRBD1. The CDR3 consists of 16 residues. V lost 1 base to trimming and J lost 3 bases; unmatched junction nucleotides: 5. CDR1 is MGHRA, CDR2 YSYEKL, per germline. As DNA, the CDR3 is TGCGCCAGCAGCCAAGCCTTTGGGACAGCTAATGAAAAACTGTTTTTT. Protein product: CASSQAFGTANEKLFF.

This clone was counted once. The V and J genes are TRBV24-1 and TRBJ2-3; TRBD2 matches 14 bases. This CDR3 is built from 19 residues. Losses at the gene ends were 6 bases for V and 4 bases for J; bases not matched to a gene: 14. Per germline, CDR1 KGHDR and CDR2 SFDVKD. CDR3 DNA sequence: TGTGCCACCAGTCCCCGAGGGACTAGCGGGAGAGATAGCGCAGATACGCAGTATTTT. It specifies CATSPRGTSGRDSADTQYF.

The chain couples TRBV6-5 to TRBJ2-7; 14 bases agree with TRBD2. Trimming at V came to 6 bases and at J to 6 bases, leaving 4 bases not matched to a gene. This CDR3 has 14 residues. In germline, CDR1 is MNHEY, CDR2 SVGAGI. The CDR3 nucleotides are TGTGCCAGCAGGAAGGGACTAGCGGGAGCCGAGCAGTACTTC. The encoded protein is CASRKGLAGAEQYF.

The chain employs TRBV5-1 and TRBJ2-7; 9 nucleotides match TRBD1. CDR3 length: 14 residues. Germline CDR1 SGHRS, CDR2 YFSETQ. J was trimmed by 3 bases and V by 4 bases; bases with no gene match: 5. CDR3 sequence reads: CASSTAGQGYEQYF. The CDR3 coding sequence is TGCGCCAGCAGCACAGCGGGACAGGGCTACGAGCAGTACTTC.

The rearrangement uses TRBV7-7 and TRBJ2-2; 13 bases line up with TRBD2. The CDR3 runs 17 residues. Germline assignment: CDR1 SSHAT and CDR2 FNYEAQ (reference sequence). V was clipped by 5 bases and J by 1 base; unmatched bases: 4. CDR3: CASSLRTSGGNTGELFF. The CDR3 DNA reads as TGTGCCAGCAGCCTACGGACTAGCGGGGGGAACACCGGGGAGCTGTTTTTT. The full variable domain, rest sourced from reference TRBV7-7 and TRBJ2-2, is GAGVSQSPRYKVTKRGQDVTLRCDPISSHATLYWYQQALGQGPEFLTYFNYEAQPDKSGLPSDRFSAERPEGSISTLTIQRTEQRDSAMYRCASSLRTSGGNTGELFFGEGSRLTVL.

This clone was seen a few times. The chain couples TRBV3-1 (or the pseudogene TRBV3-2) to TRBJ2-3, with D unresolved. The CDR3 contains 15 residues. Trimming pared 3 bases from V and 2 bases from J, leaving 12 bases between. Germline V gives CDR1 LGHDT, CDR2 YNNKEL (reference sequence). The CDR3 nucleotides read TGTGCCAGCAGCCATCGGGTTAGCTACACAGATACGCAGTATTTT. It yields the protein CASSHRVSYTDTQYF.

The chain couples TRBV10-3 to TRBJ2-3, with D perhaps TRBD2 (6 bases). The CDR3 contains 17 residues. CDR1 is ENHRY and CDR2 is SYGVKD in the germline V gene. The germline V and J ends were trimmed by 3 bases and 6 bases, with 22 bases remaining between them. CDR3 DNA: TGTGCCATCAGTGACGAAGCTGGGGGGAGGAATCCGGATACGCAGTATTTT. Protein product: CAISDEAGGRNPDTQYF.

The chain carries TRBV11-2 and TRBJ2-3, with 7 bases that match TRBD2. V lost 3 bases to trimming and J lost 2 bases; unmatched junction nucleotides: 8. Germline V gene lookup returns CDR1 SGHAT and CDR2 FQNNGV. The CDR3 extends over 16 amino acids. DNA for the CDR3: TGTGCCAGCAGCTTGTTCTCTAGCGGCAACACAGATACGCAGTATTTT. This encodes CASSLFSSGNTDTQYF.

The rearrangement uses TRBV18 and TRBJ1-1, with TRBD1 identical over 7 bases. In germline, CDR1 is KGHSH, CDR2 LQKENI. This CDR3 comprises 14 residues. J was trimmed by 3 bases and V by 6 bases; bases with no gene match: 7. The CDR3 bases are TGTGCCAGCTCCCTAAATGACAGGGACACTGAAGCTTTCTTT. It specifies CASSLNDRDTEAFF.

V is TRBV4-1 and J is TRBJ1-2, with D maybe TRBD1 (6 bases). V gave up 6 bases and J gave up 2 bases, with 13 bases separating them. Germline loops: CDR1 MGHRA, CDR2 YSYEKL. The CDR3 loop spans 14 amino acids. This CDR3 reads CASRQGTANYGYTF. The DNA for the CDR3 is TGCGCCAGCAGGCAGGGGACGGCGAACTATGGCTACACCTTC.

The genes are TRBV10-2 and TRBJ1-1, with D possibly being TRBD1 (6 bases). Germline V gives CDR1 WSHSY, CDR2 SAAADI. The ends were cut back, 8 bases at V and 5 bases at J, with 12 bases in the middle. This CDR3 spans 12 amino acids. The CDR3, as DNA: TGCGCCAGCTCCGCAGACAGGACTGAAGCTTTCTTT. It codes for CASSADRTEAFF.

This clone was seen a few times. The chain is built from TRBV14 and TRBJ2-7; no firm D call. The CDR3 loop spans 12 amino acids. Germline CDR1 and CDR2: SGHDN and FVKESK. Trimming removed 0 bases at V and 9 bases at J, with 9 bases between. The chain's CDR3 is CASSQDPGMQYF. The CDR3 nucleotides are TGTGCCAGCAGCCAAGACCCAGGAATGCAGTACTTC.

The chain combines TRBV30 with TRBJ1-2; 7 bases match TRBD1. J lost 3 bases, V lost 0 bases, and 7 bases had no gene match. CDR3 size: 15 residues. CDR1 is GTSNPN and CDR2 is SVGIG in the germline V gene (reference sequence). The CDR3 nucleotides are TGTGCCTGGAGTGTCTCCCAGGGGGTAGACTATGGCTACACCTTC. Amino acid sequence: CAWSVSQGVDYGYTF.

Turning to this clone: Germline and junction disagree at one end, which may indicate a read error. This chain joins TRBV5-1 and TRBJ2-3, with D possibly TRBD1 on 5 matching bases. Per the germline V gene, CDR1 is SGHRS and CDR2 is YFSETQ. The CDR3 length is 16 residues. The CDR3 sequence is CASSWGSGISTDTQYF. Written as DNA, the CDR3 is TGCGCCAGCAGCTGGGGCTCAGGGATTAGCACGGATACGCAGTATTTT.

The chain has TRBV6-6 and TRBJ1-1; no reliable D call. CDR1 and CDR2 (germline): MNHNY, SVGAGI (reference sequence). This CDR3 has 13 amino acids. V was clipped by 6 bases and J by 1 base, with 9 bases between them. The CDR3 sequence is CASRVQSNTEAFF. The CDR3 DNA follows: TGTGCCAGCAGGGTACAGTCGAACACTGAAGCTTTCTTT.

This rearrangement joins TRBV4-3 to TRBJ1-3, with D uncertain. Per the germline V gene, CDR1 is LGHNA and CDR2 is YSLEER. Deletions cut 1 base from V and 4 bases from J, with 8 bases between. CDR3 length equals 14 residues. The CDR3, as DNA: TGCGCCAGCAGCCAAGTGAGCGGGGGAAACACCATATATTTT. It translates to CASSQVSGGNTIYF.

This chain links TRBV9 with TRBJ2-3, with D perhaps matching TRBD2 (6 bases). CDR1 is SGDLS and CDR2 is YYNGEE in the germline V gene. The CDR3 is 16 amino acids. V was pared by 0 bases and J by 2 bases, with 13 bases between. CDR3 DNA sequence: TGTGCCAGCAGCGTAGAGTCGGGACTGTCCACAGATACGCAGTATTTT. Its translation is CASSVESGLSTDTQYF.

The chain carries TRBV5-8 and TRBJ2-4; 7 bases match TRBD2. CDR3 length: 15 amino acids. The germline gives CDR1 SGHTS, CDR2 YDEGEE. The V and J ends lost 4 bases and 0 bases, in that order; junction bases with no gene match: 4. The CDR3 DNA reads as TGTGCCAGCAGCCAAACTAGCGCAGCCAAAAACATTCAGTACTTC. Its translation: CASSQTSAAKNIQYF.

The CDR3 sequence: CASSRLPPGSPSSYEQYF. The CDR3 DNA reads TGTGCCAGCAGTCGGCTACCTCCGGGGTCTCCATCCTCCTACGAGCAGTACTTC. This rearrangement joins TRBV6-6 to TRBJ2-7; the D gene is possibly TRBD2 (5 bases). The CDR3 sequence is 18 residues long. Germline V lookup: CDR1 MNHNY, CDR2 SVGAGI (reference sequence). V lost 5 bases and J 0 bases, leaving 23 bases between the germline ends.

V and J are TRBV3-1 (or the pseudogene TRBV3-2) and TRBJ1-4; D gene unclear. The CDR3 runs 15 residues. The germline V gene encodes CDR1 LGHDT and CDR2 YNNKEL (reference sequence). Trimming stripped 0 bases from V and 4 bases from J, with 9 bases between. The CDR3 DNA sequence: TGTGCCAGCAGCCAAGAGTCGGGTTATAATGAAAAACTGTTTTTT. It specifies CASSQESGYNEKLFF.

V usage is TRBV19 and J usage is TRBJ1-5, with 7 bases aligning to TRBD1. Germline V gene lookup returns CDR1 LNHDA and CDR2 SQIVND (reference sequence). The CDR3 loop spans 15 amino acids. V lost 3 bases and J lost 4; bases outside the gene matches: 6. CDR3 coding DNA: TGTGCCAGTAGTATCTCCAGGGGGTGGAATCAGCCCCAGCATTTT. Protein sequence: CASSISRGWNQPQHF.

CDR3 nucleotides: TGTGCCAGCAGCCCAAGGCGGAGCGGGAGAACAGATACGCAGTATTTT. Protein: CASSPRRSGRTDTQYF. This sequence joins TRBV3-1 (or the pseudogene TRBV3-2) and TRBJ2-3, with 8 bases fitting TRBD2. This CDR3 contains 16 residues. J gave up 3 bases and V 4 bases, and 9 bases lay outside the gene matches. Looked up from germline, CDR1 is LGHDT and CDR2 is YNNKEL (reference sequence).

This chain uses TRBV24-1 with TRBJ2-2; 9 bases map to TRBD1. CDR3 length: 16 residues. The V segment lost 3 bases and the J segment 1 base; nucleotides outside the gene matches: 2. Germline lookup yields CDR1 KGHDR and CDR2 SFDVKD. The CDR3 loop is CATSDTGGLNTGELFF. Written as DNA, the CDR3 is TGTGCCACCAGTGATACAGGGGGCCTGAACACCGGGGAGCTGTTTTTT.